This TCR beta chain came from a study of Ad26.COV2.S vaccination and SARS-CoV-2 variants. Study in general: Each vaccinee took Ad26.COV2.S intramuscularly, once or twice 56 days apart.

V lost 0 bases, J lost 1 base, and 6 bases stayed unmatched. CDR3 length equals 17 residues. Germline loops: CDR1 LNHDA, CDR2 SQIVND (reference sequence). The sample holds one count of this clone. Its antigen is undetermined. At the DNA level, this CDR3 is encoded by other sequences in the same sample as well. Findings of the study overall: Recipients of either vaccine or placebo displayed similar breadth of non-spike TCRs.

Treatment reported: roughly 19 received Ad26.COV2.S at low or high dose, single or two shots; about 5 received placebo; per-sample allocation not given. Sampling happened 63 days after the first vaccine or placebo injection. TCRdb keeps only in-frame clones here, not all; method: immunoSEQ multiplex PCR. This sample has around 500,000 clones, with roughly nine tenths found just once. Sequences were derived from peripheral blood, sampled in a trial of Ad26.COV2.S vaccine versus placebo. The receptor was isolated from a person aged 18-65 years who received the Ad26.COV2.S COVID-19 vaccine or a placebo. This chain connects TRBV19 to TRBJ1-5, with 7 bases lining up with TRBD1. CDR3 DNA: TGTGCCAGTAGTATAGATCTGACAGGGTTAAGCAATCAGCCCCAGCATTTT. It codes for CASSIDLTGLSNQPQHF. The variable domain in full, with the rest retrieved from reference TRBV19 and TRBJ1-5, is DGGITQSPKYLFRKEGQNVTLSCEQNLNHDAMYWYRQDPGQGLRLIYYSQIVNDFQKGDIAEGYSVSREKKESFPLTVTSAQKNPTAFYLCASSIDLTGLSNQPQHFGDGTRLSIL.